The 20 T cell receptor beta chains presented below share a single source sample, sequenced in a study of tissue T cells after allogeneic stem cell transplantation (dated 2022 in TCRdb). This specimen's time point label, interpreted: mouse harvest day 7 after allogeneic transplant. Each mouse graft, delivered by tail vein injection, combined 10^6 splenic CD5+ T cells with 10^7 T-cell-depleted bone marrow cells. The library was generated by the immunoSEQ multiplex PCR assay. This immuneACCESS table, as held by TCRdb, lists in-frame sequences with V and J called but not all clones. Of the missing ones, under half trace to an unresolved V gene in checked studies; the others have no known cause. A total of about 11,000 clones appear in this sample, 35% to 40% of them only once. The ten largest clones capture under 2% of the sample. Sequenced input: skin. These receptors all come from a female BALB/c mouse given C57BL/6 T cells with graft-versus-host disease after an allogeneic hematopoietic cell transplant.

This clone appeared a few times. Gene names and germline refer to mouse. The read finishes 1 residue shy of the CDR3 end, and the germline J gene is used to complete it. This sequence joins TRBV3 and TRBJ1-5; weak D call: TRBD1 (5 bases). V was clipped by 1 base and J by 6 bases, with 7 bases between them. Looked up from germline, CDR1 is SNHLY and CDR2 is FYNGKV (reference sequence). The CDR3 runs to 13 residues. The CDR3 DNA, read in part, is TGTGCCAGCAGCTTAGTTGGGGCCCAGGCTCCGCTT. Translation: CASSLVGAQAPL. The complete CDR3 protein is CASSLVGAQAPLF.

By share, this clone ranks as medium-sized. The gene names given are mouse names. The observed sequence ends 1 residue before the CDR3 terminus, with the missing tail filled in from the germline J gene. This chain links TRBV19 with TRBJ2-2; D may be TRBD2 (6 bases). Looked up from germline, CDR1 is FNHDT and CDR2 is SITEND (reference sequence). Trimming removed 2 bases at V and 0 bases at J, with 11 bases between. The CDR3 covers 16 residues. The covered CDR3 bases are TGTGCCAGCAGTATTTTTGGGGGTGCAAACACCGGGCAGCTCTAC. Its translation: CASSIFGGANTGQLY. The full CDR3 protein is CASSIFGGANTGQLYF. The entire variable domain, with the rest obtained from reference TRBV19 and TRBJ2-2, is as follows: GGIITQTPKFLIGQEGQKLTLKCQQNFNHDTMYWYRQDSGKGLRLIYYSITENDLQKGDLSEGYDASREKKSSFSLTVTSAQKNEMAVFLCASSIFGGANTGQLYFGEGSKLTVL.

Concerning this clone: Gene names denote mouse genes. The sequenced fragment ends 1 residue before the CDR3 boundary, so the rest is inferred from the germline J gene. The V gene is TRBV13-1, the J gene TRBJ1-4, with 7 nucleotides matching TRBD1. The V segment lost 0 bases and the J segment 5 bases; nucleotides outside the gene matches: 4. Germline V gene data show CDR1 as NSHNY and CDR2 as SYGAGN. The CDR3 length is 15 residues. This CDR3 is CASSDAQGGNERLFF. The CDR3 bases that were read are TGTGCCAGCAGTGATGCGCAGGGGGGGAACGAAAGATTATTT. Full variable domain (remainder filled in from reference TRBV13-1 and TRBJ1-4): EAAVTQSPRNKVTVTGGNVTLSCRQTNSHNYMYWYRQDTGHGLRLIHYSYGAGNLRIGDVPDGYKATRTTQEDFFLLLELASPSQTSLYFCASSDAQGGNERLFFGHGTKLSVL.

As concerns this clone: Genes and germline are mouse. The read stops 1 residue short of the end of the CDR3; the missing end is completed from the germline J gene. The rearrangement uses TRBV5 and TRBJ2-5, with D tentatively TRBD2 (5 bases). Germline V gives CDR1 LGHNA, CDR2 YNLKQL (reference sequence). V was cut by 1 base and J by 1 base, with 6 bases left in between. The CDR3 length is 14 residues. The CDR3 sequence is CASSQAWDQDTQYF. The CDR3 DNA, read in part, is TGTGCCAGCAGCCAAGCCTGGGACCAAGACACCCAGTAC.

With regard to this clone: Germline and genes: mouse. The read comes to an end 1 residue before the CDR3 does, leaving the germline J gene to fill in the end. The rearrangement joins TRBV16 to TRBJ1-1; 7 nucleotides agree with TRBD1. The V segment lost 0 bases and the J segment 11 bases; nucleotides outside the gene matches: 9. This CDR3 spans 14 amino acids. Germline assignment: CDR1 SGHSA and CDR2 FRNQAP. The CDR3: CASSLDQGGARVFF. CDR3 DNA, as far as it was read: TGTGCAAGCAGCTTAGATCAGGGGGGCGCAAGGGTCTTC.

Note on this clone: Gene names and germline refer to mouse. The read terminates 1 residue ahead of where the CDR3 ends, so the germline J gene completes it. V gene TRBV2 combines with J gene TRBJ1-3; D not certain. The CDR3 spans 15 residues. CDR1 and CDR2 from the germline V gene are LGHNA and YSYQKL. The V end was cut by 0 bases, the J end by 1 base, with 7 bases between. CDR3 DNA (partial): TGTGCCAGCAGCCAAGATCCAAAATCTGGAAATACGCTCTAT. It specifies CASSQDPKSGNTLY. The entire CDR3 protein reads CASSQDPKSGNTLYF.

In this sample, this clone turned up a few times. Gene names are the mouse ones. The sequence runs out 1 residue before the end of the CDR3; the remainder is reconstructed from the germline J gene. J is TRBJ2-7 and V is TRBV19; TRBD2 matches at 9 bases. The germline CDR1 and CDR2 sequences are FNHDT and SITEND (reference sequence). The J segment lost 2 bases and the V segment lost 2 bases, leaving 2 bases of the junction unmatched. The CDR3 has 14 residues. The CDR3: CASSINWGAYEQYF. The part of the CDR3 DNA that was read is TGTGCCAGCAGTATCAACTGGGGGGCCTATGAACAGTAC.

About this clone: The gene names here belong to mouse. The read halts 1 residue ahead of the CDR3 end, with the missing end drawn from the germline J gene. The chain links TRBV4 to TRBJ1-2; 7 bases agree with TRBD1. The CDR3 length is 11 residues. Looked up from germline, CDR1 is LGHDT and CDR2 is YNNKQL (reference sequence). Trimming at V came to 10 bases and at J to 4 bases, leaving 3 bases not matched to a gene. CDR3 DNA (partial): TGTGCCAAGGGGGCAGGCTCCGACTACACC. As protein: CAKGAGSDYT. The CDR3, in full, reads CAKGAGSDYTF.

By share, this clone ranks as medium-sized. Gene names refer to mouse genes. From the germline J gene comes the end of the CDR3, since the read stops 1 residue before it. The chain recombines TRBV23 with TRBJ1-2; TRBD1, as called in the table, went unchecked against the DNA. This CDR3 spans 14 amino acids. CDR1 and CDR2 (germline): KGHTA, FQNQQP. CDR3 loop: CSSSQRQGNSDYTF. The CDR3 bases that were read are TGCTCCAGCAGTCAAAGACAGGGGAACTCCGACTACACC.

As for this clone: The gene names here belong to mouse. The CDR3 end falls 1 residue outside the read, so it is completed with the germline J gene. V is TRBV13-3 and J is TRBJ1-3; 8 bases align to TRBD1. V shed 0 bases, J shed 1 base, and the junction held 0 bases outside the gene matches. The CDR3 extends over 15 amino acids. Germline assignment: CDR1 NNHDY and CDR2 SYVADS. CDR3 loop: CASSDDRGSGNTLYF. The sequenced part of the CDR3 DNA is TGTGCCAGCAGTGATGACAGGGGGTCTGGAAATACGCTCTAT.

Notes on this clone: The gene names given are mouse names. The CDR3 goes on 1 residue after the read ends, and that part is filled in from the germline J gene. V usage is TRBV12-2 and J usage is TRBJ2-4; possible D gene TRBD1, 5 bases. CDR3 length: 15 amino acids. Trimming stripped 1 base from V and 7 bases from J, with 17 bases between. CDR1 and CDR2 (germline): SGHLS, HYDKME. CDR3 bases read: TGTGCCAGCTCTCTTATCCCGGGCGGAGGGGACACCTTGTAC. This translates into CASSLIPGGGDTLY. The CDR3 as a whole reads CASSLIPGGGDTLYF.

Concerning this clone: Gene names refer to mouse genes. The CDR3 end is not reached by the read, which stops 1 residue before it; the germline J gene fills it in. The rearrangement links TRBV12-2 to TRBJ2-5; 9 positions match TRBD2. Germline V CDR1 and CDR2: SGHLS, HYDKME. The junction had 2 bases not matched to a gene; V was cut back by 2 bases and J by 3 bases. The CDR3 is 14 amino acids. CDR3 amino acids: CASSPGLGQDTQYF. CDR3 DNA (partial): TGTGCCAGCTCTCCAGGACTGGGGCAAGACACCCAGTAC.

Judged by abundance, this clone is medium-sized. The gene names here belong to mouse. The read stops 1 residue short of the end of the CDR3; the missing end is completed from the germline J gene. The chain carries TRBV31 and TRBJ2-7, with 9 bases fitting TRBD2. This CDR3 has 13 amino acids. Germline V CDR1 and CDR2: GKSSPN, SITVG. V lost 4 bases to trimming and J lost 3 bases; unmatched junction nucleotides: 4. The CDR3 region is CAWKDWGLYEQYF. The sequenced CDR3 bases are TGTGCCTGGAAGGACTGGGGCCTCTATGAACAGTAC. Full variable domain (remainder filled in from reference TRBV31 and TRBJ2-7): AQTIHQWPVAEIKAVGSPLSLGCTIKGKSSPNLYWYWQATGGTLQQLFYSITVGQVESVVQLNLSASRPKDDQFILSTEKLLLSHSGFYLCAWKDWGLYEQYFGPGTRLTVL.

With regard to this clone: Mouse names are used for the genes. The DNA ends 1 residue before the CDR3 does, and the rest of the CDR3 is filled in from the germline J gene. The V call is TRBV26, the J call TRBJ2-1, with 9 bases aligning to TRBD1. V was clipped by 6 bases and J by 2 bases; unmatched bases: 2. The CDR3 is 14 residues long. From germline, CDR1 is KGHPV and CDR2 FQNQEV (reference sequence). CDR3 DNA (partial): TGTGCCAGCAGGAGGACAGGGGACTATGCTGAGCAGTTC. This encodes CASRRTGDYAEQF. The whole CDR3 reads CASRRTGDYAEQFF.

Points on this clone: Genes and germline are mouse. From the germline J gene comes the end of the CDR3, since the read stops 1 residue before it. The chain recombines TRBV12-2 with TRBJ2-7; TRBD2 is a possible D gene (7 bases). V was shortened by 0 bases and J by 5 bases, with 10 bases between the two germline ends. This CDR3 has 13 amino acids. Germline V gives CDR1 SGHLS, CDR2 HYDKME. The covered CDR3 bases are TGTGCCAGCTCTCTCTGGGGGGCTCATGAACAGTAC. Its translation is CASSLWGAHEQY. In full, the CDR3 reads CASSLWGAHEQYF.

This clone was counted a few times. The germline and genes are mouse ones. CDR3 in amino acids: CASRQGWQDTQYF. The DNA read from the CDR3 is TGTGCCAGCCGACAGGGTTGGCAAGACACCCAGTAC. The chain uses TRBV26 and TRBJ2-5, with TRBD1 matching over 7 bases. Read coverage stops 1 residue before the CDR3 terminus; the germline J gene supplies the remainder. Germline values: CDR1 KGHPV, CDR2 FQNQEV (reference sequence). This CDR3 has 13 residues. V dropped 8 bases and J dropped 3; count of bases not matched to a gene: 5.

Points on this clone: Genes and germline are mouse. CDR3 DNA, as far as it was read: TGTGCCAGCAGCCCCGGACTGGGGGGGCGCGTTGAACAGTAC. Its protein is CASSPGLGGRVEQY. The full CDR3 reads CASSPGLGGRVEQYF. This chain connects TRBV2 to TRBJ2-7; 13 positions agree with TRBD2. The CDR3 is cut off 1 residue early in the read; its end comes from the germline J gene. Germline V gene data show CDR1 as LGHNA and CDR2 as YSYQKL. The ends lost 4 bases at V and 6 bases at J; junction bases unmatched: 6. The CDR3 is 15 amino acids.

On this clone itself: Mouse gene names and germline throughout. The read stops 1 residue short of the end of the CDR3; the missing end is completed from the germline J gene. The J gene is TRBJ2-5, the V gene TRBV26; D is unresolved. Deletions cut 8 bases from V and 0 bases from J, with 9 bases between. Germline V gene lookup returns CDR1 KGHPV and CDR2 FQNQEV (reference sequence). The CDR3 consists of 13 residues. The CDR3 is CASGRQNQDTQYF. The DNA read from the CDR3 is TGTGCCAGCGGCCGACAAAACCAAGACACCCAGTAC.

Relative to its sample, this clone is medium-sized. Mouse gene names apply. The sequenced CDR3 bases are TGTGCCAGCAGTCTAGGCAGGGGAAGGGCTGAGCAGTTC. The encoded protein is CASSLGRGRAEQF. The CDR3 in full is CASSLGRGRAEQFF. The V gene is TRBV26, the J gene TRBJ2-1, with D maybe TRBD1 (6 bases). The read ends 1 residue shy of where the CDR3 ends; the end is completed using the germline J gene. The germline V gene encodes CDR1 KGHPV and CDR2 FQNQEV (reference sequence). Trimming left V 3 bases short and J 7 bases short, with 13 bases between. This CDR3 is built from 14 residues.

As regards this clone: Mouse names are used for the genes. The CDR3 spells CASGGGGGEQYF. The covered CDR3 bases are TGTGCCAGCGGTGGGGGGGGCGGGGAACAGTAC. The chain employs TRBV13-2 and TRBJ2-7; 8 bases are a match to TRBD2. The CDR3 end lies 1 residue beyond the end of the read and is filled in from the germline J gene. This CDR3 spans 12 amino acids. V lost 3 bases to trimming and J lost 7 bases; unmatched junction nucleotides: 3. Germline V gene data show CDR1 as NNHNN and CDR2 as SYGAGS (reference sequence).